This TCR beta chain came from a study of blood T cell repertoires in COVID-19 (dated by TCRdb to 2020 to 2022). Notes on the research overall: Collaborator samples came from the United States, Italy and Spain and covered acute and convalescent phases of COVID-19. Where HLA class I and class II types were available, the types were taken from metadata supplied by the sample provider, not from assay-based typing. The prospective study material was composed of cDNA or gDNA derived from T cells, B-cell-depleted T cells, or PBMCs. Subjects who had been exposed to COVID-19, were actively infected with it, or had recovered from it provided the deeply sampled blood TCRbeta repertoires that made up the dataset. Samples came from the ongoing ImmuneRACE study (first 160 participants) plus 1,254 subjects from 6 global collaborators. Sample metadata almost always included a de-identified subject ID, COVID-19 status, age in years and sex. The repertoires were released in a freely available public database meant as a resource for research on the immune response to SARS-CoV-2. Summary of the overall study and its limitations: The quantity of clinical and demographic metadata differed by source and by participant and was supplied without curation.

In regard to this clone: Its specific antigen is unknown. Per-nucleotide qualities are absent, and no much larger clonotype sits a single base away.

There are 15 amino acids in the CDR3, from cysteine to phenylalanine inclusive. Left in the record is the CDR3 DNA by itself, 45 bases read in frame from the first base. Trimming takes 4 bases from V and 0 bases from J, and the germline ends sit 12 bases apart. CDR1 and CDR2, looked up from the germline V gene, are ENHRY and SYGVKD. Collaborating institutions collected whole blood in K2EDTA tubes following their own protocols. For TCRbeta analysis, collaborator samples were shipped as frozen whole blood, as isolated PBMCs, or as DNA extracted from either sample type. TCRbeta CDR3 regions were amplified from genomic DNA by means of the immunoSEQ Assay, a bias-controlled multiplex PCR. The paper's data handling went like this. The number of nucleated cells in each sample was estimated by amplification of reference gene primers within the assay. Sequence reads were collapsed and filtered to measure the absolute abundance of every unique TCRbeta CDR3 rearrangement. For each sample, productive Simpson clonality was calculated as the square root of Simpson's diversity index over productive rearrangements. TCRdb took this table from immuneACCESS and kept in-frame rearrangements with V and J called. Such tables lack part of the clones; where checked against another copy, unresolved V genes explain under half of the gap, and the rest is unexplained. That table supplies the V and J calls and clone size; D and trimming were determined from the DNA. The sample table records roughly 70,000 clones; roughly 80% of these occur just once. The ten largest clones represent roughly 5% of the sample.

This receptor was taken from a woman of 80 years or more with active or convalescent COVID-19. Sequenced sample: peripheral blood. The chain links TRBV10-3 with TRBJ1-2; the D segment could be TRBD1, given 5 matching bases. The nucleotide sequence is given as TGTGCCATCAGTGTAGGAGGGGAAGCTAACTATGGCTACACCTTC. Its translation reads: CAISVGGEANYGYTF.